This TCR beta chain was identified in a study of early T cells in non-severe SARS-CoV-2 infection. Study overall: Unsorted whole-blood RNA was sequenced in bulk, leaving chains unpaired. Study-wide results and limits: The study's VDJdb matching favored anti-spike CD8 responses and missed private and CD4 specificities.

Individual cDNA molecules were tagged with unique molecular identifiers. TCRdb re-analysed the 5' RACE reads in MiXCR, keeping a single row per CDR3 protein. Among roughly 41,000 distinct CDR3 sequences listed, around 6.1% were seen once. With V trimmed by 4 bases and J by 0 bases, 10 bases remained unmatched. CDR3 length: 18 residues. CDR1 is SGDLS and CDR2 is YYNGEE in the germline V gene. A few counts support this clonotype. What it binds is not known. The chain recombines TRBV9 with TRBJ1-3; TRBD1 agrees at 10 bases. The receptor was isolated from an adult who was a healthcare worker with PCR-confirmed SARS-CoV-2 infection or an uninfected control (not recorded which). Input material: whole blood. The CDR3 DNA is TGTGCCAGCAGCTCGACCGGGACAGGGGTGGCCTCTGGAAACACCATATATTTT. It translates to CASSSTGTGVASGNTIYF. Complete variable domain (other parts from reference TRBV9 and TRBJ1-3): DSGVTQTPKHLITATGQRVTLRCSPRSGDLSVYWYQQSLDQGLQFLIQYYNGEERAKGNILERFSAQQFPDLHSELNLSSLELGDSALYFCASSSTGTGVASGNTIYFGEGSWLTVV.